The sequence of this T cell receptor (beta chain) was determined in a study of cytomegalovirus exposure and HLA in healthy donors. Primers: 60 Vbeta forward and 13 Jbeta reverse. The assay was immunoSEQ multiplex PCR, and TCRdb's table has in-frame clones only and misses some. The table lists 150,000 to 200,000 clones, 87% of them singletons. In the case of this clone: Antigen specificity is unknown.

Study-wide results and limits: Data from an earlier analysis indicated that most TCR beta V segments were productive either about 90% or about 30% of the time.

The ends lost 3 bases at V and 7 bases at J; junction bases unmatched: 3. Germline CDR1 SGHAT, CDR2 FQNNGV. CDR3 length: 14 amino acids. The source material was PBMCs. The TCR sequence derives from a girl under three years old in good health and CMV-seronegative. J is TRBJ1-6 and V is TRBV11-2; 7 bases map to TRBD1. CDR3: CASSFGQENSPLHF. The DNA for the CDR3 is TGTGCCAGCAGCTTCGGACAGGAGAATTCACCCCTCCACTTT.